The 18 T cell receptor beta chains listed next were all sequenced from one sample in a study of T cells in Graves' hyperthyroidism and ophthalmopathy. RNA transcripts provided the source from which TCR beta CDR3 regions were amplified. HTBI primers were the set used in a first-round RT-PCR of the TCR CDR3. Using its own MiXCR run on the multiplex PCR reads, TCRdb lists one record per CDR3 protein. Here the sample spans some 360,000 distinct CDR3 sequences, less than 20% being singletons. Sequencing used blood. These receptors were taken from a middle-aged woman with Graves' ophthalmopathy.

This clonotype was observed many times. V is TRBV10-3 and J is TRBJ2-7; 9 positions match TRBD1. The V and J ends lost 6 bases and 5 bases, in that order; junction bases with no gene match: 5. CDR3 size: 13 residues. The germline gives CDR1 ENHRY, CDR2 SYGVKD. The CDR3 region has the DNA TGTGCCATCAGGGAGGGACAGGGCAACGAGCAGTACTTC. Translation gives CAIREGQGNEQYF.

This clonotype was observed many times. This chain joins TRBV11-2 and TRBJ2-5; TRBD1 aligns across 11 bases. The CDR3 runs to 19 residues. Germline CDR1 reads SGHAT; CDR2 reads FQNNGV. J gave up 1 base and V 5 bases, and 15 bases lay outside the gene matches. CDR3 in amino acids: CASSPYGQGALLGQETQYF. In nucleotides, the CDR3 is TGTGCCAGCAGCCCCTATGGACAGGGGGCTCTCCTTGGCCAAGAGACCCAGTACTTC.

This clonotype was seen repeatedly, ten times or more. The chain is built from TRBV7-9 and TRBJ1-2; D not certain. CDR3 size: 14 residues. Germline V gives CDR1 SEHNR, CDR2 FQNEAQ (reference sequence). The V end was cut by 0 bases, the J end by 2 bases, with 7 bases between. In DNA form, the CDR3 reads TGTGCCAGCAGCTTAGCGGGCCAAAACTATGGCTACACCTTC. Protein sequence: CASSLAGQNYGYTF.

The chain has TRBV6-5 and TRBJ1-2, with 7 bases identical to TRBD1. This CDR3 has 13 residues. The germline V gene has CDR1 MNHEY and CDR2 SVGAGI. V lost 6 bases to trimming and J lost 5 bases; unmatched junction nucleotides: 6. DNA for the CDR3: TGTGCCAGCAGATTAGACAGGGAATATGGCTACACCTTC. Translating gives CASRLDREYGYTF.

The chain's CDR3 is CASSPWVTGELFF. DNA for the CDR3: TGTGCCAGCAGCCCGTGGGTCACCGGGGAGCTGTTTTTT. This sequence joins TRBV27 and TRBJ2-2; no clear D gene. In germline, CDR1 is MNHEY, CDR2 SMNVEV (reference sequence). The CDR3 is made up of 13 amino acids. V was trimmed by 6 bases and J by 4 bases, leaving 9 bases between them.

This clonotype was counted at least ten times. The genes are TRBV28 and TRBJ1-5; the D gene is possibly TRBD1 (5 bases). V lost 7 bases and J 1 base, leaving 23 bases between the germline ends. The CDR3 totals 18 residues. Germline V gene lookup returns CDR1 MDHEN and CDR2 SYDVKM. For the CDR3, the DNA is TGTGCCAGCACCCCTGGGATGGGATGGGGCGGCAGCAATCAGCCCCAGCATTTT. Amino acid sequence: CASTPGMGWGGSNQPQHF.

This chain connects TRBV12-3 or TRBV12-4 to TRBJ1-2; D call uncertain. V lost 1 base and J lost 3, with 9 bases in between. The CDR3 loop spans 14 amino acids. The CDR3, as DNA: TGTGCCAGCAGTTTAGAAGGCGGATACTATGGCTACACCTTC. Translated, it gives CASSLEGGYYGYTF.

Ten or more counts support this clonotype. This may arise from a read error, as a much more abundant clone is one base away. The chain employs TRBV13 and TRBJ2-7; no firm D call. The CDR3 totals 12 residues. Deletions cut 3 bases from V and 0 bases from J, with 3 bases between. Germline loops: CDR1 PRHDT, CDR2 FYEKMQ (reference sequence). This CDR3 reads CASSFFSYEQYF. CDR3 nucleotides: TGTGCCAGCAGCTTCTTCTCCTACGAGCAGTACTTC.

This clonotype was found many times. The genes are TRBV6-1 and TRBJ2-7; D remains ambiguous. V was cut by 1 base and J by 1 base, with 8 bases left in between. Germline V gene sequence: CDR1 MNHNS, CDR2 SASEGT. The CDR3 is 14 amino acids. Written as DNA, the CDR3 is TGTGCCAGCAGTGAAGAACTGTTTTCCTACGAGCAGTACTTC. Translated, it gives CASSEELFSYEQYF.

This clonotype was recorded many times. The CDR3 spells CASSLAHGQGYEQYF. CDR3 DNA sequence: TGCGCCAGCAGCTTGGCCCACGGACAGGGATACGAGCAGTACTTC. The chain carries TRBV5-1 and TRBJ2-7, with 8 positions matching TRBD1. The germline V gene has CDR1 SGHRS and CDR2 YFSETQ. J gave up 4 bases and V 0 bases, and 6 bases lay outside the gene matches. The CDR3 length is 15 residues.

This clonotype was detected many times. The V call is TRBV20-1, the J call TRBJ2-2, with TRBD2 identical over 10 bases. J was trimmed by 3 bases and V by 5 bases; bases with no gene match: 15. Germline V CDR1 and CDR2: DFQATT, SNEGSKA (reference sequence). This CDR3 spans 18 amino acids. The CDR3 region has the DNA TGCAGTGCTCCCCTCACCCTAGCGGGGGTACTACACACCGGGGAGCTGTTTTTT. Residues: CSAPLTLAGVLHTGELFF.

This clonotype was seen at least ten times. The rearrangement joins TRBV27 to TRBJ2-7; 7 bases are shared with TRBD1. Per the germline V gene, CDR1 is MNHEY and CDR2 is SMNVEV (reference sequence). This CDR3 region has 16 residues. The ends lost 5 bases at V and 0 bases at J; junction bases unmatched: 10. The CDR3 DNA reads TGTGCCAGCAGTCCCTCCGGGACAGAAATCTCCTACGAGCAGTACTTC. This codes for CASSPSGTEISYEQYF.

This clonotype was picked up many times. This chain connects TRBV29-1 to TRBJ2-7, with D hard to call. The V and J ends lost 5 bases and 2 bases respectively, with 16 bases between them. This CDR3 is built from 14 residues. Germline V gene sequence: CDR1 SQVTM, CDR2 ANQGSEA. The CDR3 bases are TGCAGCGTTTTTGAGTCGGAAAGAACCTACGAGCAGTACTTC. Its translation is CSVFESERTYEQYF.

This clonotype was observed at least ten times. The genes are TRBV28 and TRBJ1-2; weak D call: TRBD1 (5 bases). V shed 5 bases and J shed 2 bases, with 12 bases lying between them. This CDR3 region has 14 residues. The V gene's germline CDR1 is MDHEN and CDR2 SYDVKM. CDR3 in amino acids: CASSPGRQNYGYTF. CDR3 nucleotides: TGTGCCAGCAGTCCGGGGCGACAGAACTATGGCTACACCTTC.

The chain has TRBV6-1 and TRBJ1-6, with 8 bases identical to TRBD1. The trim removed 6 bases at V and 9 bases at J, leaving 4 bases unmatched. There are 13 residues in the CDR3. Per germline, CDR1 MNHNS and CDR2 SASEGT. In DNA, the CDR3 is TGTGCCAGCAGAGGACAGGGAAGTTCACCCCTCCACTTT. It is translated as CASRGQGSSPLHF.

This clonotype showed up many times. The chain links TRBV2 to TRBJ1-1; no firm D call. CDR1 and CDR2 from the germline V gene are SNHLY and FYNNEI. This CDR3 spans 11 amino acids. Trimming shortened V by 7 bases and J by 3 bases, and 6 bases separated the two germline ends. The CDR3 DNA sequence: TGTGCCAGCACAGGCTACACTGAAGCTTTCTTT. Its translation is CASTGYTEAFF.

This clonotype was counted ten times or more. V is TRBV7-9 and J is TRBJ2-5; D is possibly TRBD1 (6 bases). Germline V gene sequence: CDR1 SEHNR, CDR2 FQNEAQ (reference sequence). Deletions cut 1 base from V and 3 bases from J, with 9 bases between. CDR3 size: 14 residues. The CDR3 loop reads CASSLGTEEETQYF. Written as DNA, the CDR3 is TGTGCCAGCAGCTTAGGGACAGAAGAAGAGACCCAGTACTTC.

This clonotype was seen ten or more times. This sequence joins TRBV20-1 and TRBJ2-7; TRBD2 aligns across 8 bases. There are 15 residues in the CDR3. CDR1 and CDR2 (germline): DFQATT, SNEGSKA (reference sequence). After removal of 0 bases from V and 3 bases from J, the junction contained 7 bases not matched to a gene. The CDR3: CSARDPSGSIYEQYF. The CDR3 nucleotides read TGCAGTGCTAGAGATCCAAGCGGGAGTATCTACGAGCAGTACTTC.